This record concerns one T cell receptor (beta chain) sequence. Antigen: not known. Germline lookup yields CDR1 MNHEY and CDR2 SVGAGI. The CDR3 extends over 13 amino acids. Between the trimmed V and J ends, which lost 6 bases and 7 bases, there was a span of 13 bases. The record originates from a study of beta chain features in type 1 diabetes. Study-wide findings and caveats: Type 1 diabetes patients had TCRB CDR3s that were shorter (moderately but significantly so) in all four CD4+ subsets. In patients and controls equally, PCR might favor templates that are shorter. The cDNA sequencing approach could over-represent high-TCR-expressing cells.

Every bit of the isolated RNA underwent reverse transcription, so sequencing read expressed TCRB transcripts. This table comes from immunoSEQ multiplex PCR, and its TCRdb copy is limited to in-frame clones, with some not included. The table includes 600,000 to 700,000 clones, 13% detected once. This receptor was obtained from a man aged 18 to 35 with type 1 diabetes. V is TRBV6-5 and J is TRBJ2-1; possible D gene TRBD2, 7 bases. The specimen sequenced was naive CD4+ T cells from blood. CDR3: CASRGGAPNEQFF. CDR3 sequence (DNA): TGTGCCAGCAGGGGGGGGGCTCCTAATGAGCAGTTCTTC.